The entry that follows covers one TCR beta chain sequence. Its antigen is currently not known. No base quality values were provided; no much bigger clone lies one nucleotide off. Collaborating institutions collected whole blood in K2EDTA tubes following their own protocols. For TCRbeta analysis, collaborator samples were shipped as frozen whole blood, as isolated PBMCs, or as DNA extracted from either sample type. The immunoSEQ Assay, a bias-controlled multiplex PCR, was used to amplify TCRbeta CDR3 regions from genomic DNA. The original methods were these. Nucleated cell counts per sample were estimated from amplification of reference gene primers within the assay. Sequence reads were collapsed and filtered to measure the absolute abundance of every unique TCRbeta CDR3 rearrangement. Productive Simpson clonality was computed per sample as the square root of Simpson's diversity index over productive rearrangements. The source is immuneACCESS, and TCRdb retained only in-frame sequences with V and J called. Part of the clones is not carried over; for the studies checked, unresolved V genes explain less than half of this, and the remainder is unexplained. The DNA gave D and trimming, while V, J and clone size come from that table. The sample has over 130,000 clones on record, 75% to 80% of them singletons. The top ten clones comprise approximately 9% of the sample.

The data belong to a study of blood T cell repertoires in COVID-19 (TCRdb year 2020). Background for the entire study: Collaborator samples came from the United States, Italy and Spain and covered acute and convalescent phases of COVID-19. The prospective study material was composed of cDNA or gDNA derived from T cells, B-cell-depleted T cells, or PBMCs. The dataset comprised deeply sampled blood TCRbeta repertoires from subjects exposed to, actively infected with, or recovered from COVID-19. A freely available public database, intended as a resource for researchers studying the immune response to SARS-CoV-2, is where the repertoires were released. The samples were drawn from the first 160 participants of the ongoing ImmuneRACE study and from 1,200 or so subjects provided by 6 global collaborators. Sample metadata almost always included a de-identified subject ID, COVID-19 status, age in years and sex. Where available, HLA class I and class II types were taken from metadata supplied by the sample provider and were not determined by assay-based typing. The paper's findings and limits, for the study overall: How much clinical and demographic metadata was included differed by source and by participant, and the metadata was provided uncurated.

V lost 8 bases and J lost 3 bases; the stretch between them is 11 bases long. The germline V gene provides CDR1 ENHRY and CDR2 SYGVKD. The CDR3 measures 12 amino acids from cysteine to phenylalanine. Just the 36-base CDR3 DNA is kept, in frame starting at base 1. What was sequenced was peripheral blood. The chain is made from TRBV10-3 and TRBJ2-7, with no confidently assigned D gene. The receptor was derived from a woman between 45 and 65 years old with active or convalescent COVID-19. The CDR3 loop reads CAIAQVSYEQYF. The DNA reads as follows: TGTGCCATCGCGCAGGTCAGCTACGAGCAGTACTTC.